This TCR beta chain was observed in a study of OX40 agonist ivuxolimab in advanced cancers. The overall study: The patients received agonistic anti-OX40 (CD134) antibody ivuxolimab.

In its sample, this clone was seen once. Assay: immunoSEQ multiplex PCR; the TCRdb copy retains only in-frame clones and omits some. The profile covers around 75,000 clones, with more than 80% appearing a single time and approximately 1% taken by the ten largest. The specimen comprised CD4+ or CD8+ T cells sorted from blood, sampled in a trial of the OX40 agonist ivuxolimab. This clonotype was obtained from an adult with an advanced solid tumor such as melanoma, head and neck, liver or kidney cancer.

The CDR3 is CASSVVASGGADVSDTQYF. CDR3 nucleotide sequence: TGTGCCAGCAGCGTAGTCGCTAGCGGGGGGGCCGATGTTTCAGATACGCAGTATTTT. This chain joins TRBV9 and TRBJ2-3; 12 positions agree with TRBD2. The CDR3 has 19 amino acids. The trim removed 0 bases at V and 4 bases at J, leaving 12 bases unmatched. From germline, CDR1 is SGDLS and CDR2 YYNGEE.